These T cell receptor beta chains were read from a single sample in a study of Ad26.COV2.S vaccination and SARS-CoV-2 variants. Profiling relied on immunoSEQ multiplex PCR, and the TCRdb table lists in-frame clones only, not all of them. Of around 300,000 clones listed, about 88% are singletons. The sample here was peripheral blood, taken in a trial of Ad26.COV2.S vaccine versus placebo. These receptors all come from a person aged 18-65 years who received the Ad26.COV2.S COVID-19 vaccine or a placebo. CDR3s include the opening cysteine and the closing phenylalanine or tryptophan. Fields, in order: V gene, J gene, D gene, clone size, CDR3 DNA, CDR3 protein. The D gene is left open where the match is weak. The listing skips clone size in some rows; elsewhere it reads once, few, many or a size class.

>TRBV5-1|TRBJ2-7|TRBD1|.
TGCGCCAGCAGCCCCGGGAACCTGCAACCGGGACAGGGATTTTACGAGCAGTACTTC
CASSPGNLQPGQGFYEQYF
>TRBV18|TRBJ2-7|TRBD1|.
TGTGCCAGCTCACCACCGGCCCCCGGACAGGAGTCCTACGAGCAGTACTTC
CASSPPAPGQESYEQYF
>TRBV4-3|TRBJ2-5|TRBD2|.
TGCGCCAGCAGCCAGGTGATGACTAGCGAGAAAGAGACCCAGTACTTC
CASSQVMTSEKETQYF
>TRBV30|TRBJ1-4|.|.
TGTGCCTGGAGTGGGCAGGGTATTGAAAAACTGTTTTTT
CAWSGQGIEKLFF
>TRBV11-1|TRBJ2-3|TRBD1|.
TGTGCCAGCAGCTTAACGGGACAGGGGTGGTCAGATACGCAGTATTTT
CASSLTGQGWSDTQYF
>TRBV4-3|TRBJ2-7|TRBD2|few
TGCGCCAGCAGCCAAGCTCACGCGGGAGCCTACGAGCAGTACTTC
CASSQAHAGAYEQYF
>TRBV27|TRBJ2-2|.|.
TGTGCCAGCAGCTACGAGGGCCCCGGGGAGCTGTTTTTT
CASSYEGPGELFF
>TRBV5-1|TRBJ1-2|TRBD1|once
TGCGCCAGCAGCTTGGGTGGAACAGGGGATCGCTATGGCTACACCTTC
CASSLGGTGDRYGYTF
>TRBV20-1|TRBJ2-5|.|.
TGCAGTGCTACCGATGAGACCCAGTACTTC
CSATDETQYF
>TRBV18|TRBJ2-3|.|once
TGTGCCAGCTCACCACAGGGCCCGGTCCGCACAGATACGCAGTATTTT
CASSPQGPVRTDTQYF
>TRBV28|TRBJ2-1|.|.
TGTGCCAGCAGCGCTCTCGACAGAAGGTACGATGAGCAGTTCTTC
CASSALDRRYDEQFF
>TRBV14|TRBJ1-3|.|.
TGTGCCAGCAGCCAAGACAACAGAGGAAACACCATATATTTT
CASSQDNRGNTIYF
>TRBV4-3|TRBJ1-3|TRBD1|.
TGCGCCAGCAGCCAACTGGGACAGGGGTCTGGAAACACCATATATTTT
CASSQLGQGSGNTIYF
>TRBV13|TRBJ2-7|TRBD2|.
TGTGCCAGCAGCTCAATGACTAGCGGGCTCTCCTACGAGCAGTACTTC
CASSSMTSGLSYEQYF
>TRBV6-4|TRBJ1-6|.|.
TGTGCCAGCAGTGAATACACGAATTCACCCCTCCACTTT
CASSEYTNSPLHF
>TRBV28|TRBJ1-6|.|.
TGTGCCAGCAGTCCAAATGGGGAACCGGTTTCACCCCTCCACTTT
CASSPNGEPVSPLHF
>TRBV3-1/TRBV3-2|TRBJ1-5|.|.
TGTGCCAGCAGCCAAGGCGCGGGCCCCAATCAGCCCCAGCATTTT
CASSQGAGPNQPQHF
>TRBV11-3|TRBJ2-1|TRBD2|.
TGTGCCAGCAGCCCTGGGACTAGCGGGAGATGGAATGAGCAGTTCTTC
CASSPGTSGRWNEQFF
>TRBV7-6|TRBJ1-1|.|.
TGTGCCAGCAGCTTAGTGGGAGGGTCGGCCGAAGCTTTCTTT
CASSLVGGSAEAFF
>TRBV4-3|TRBJ1-1|.|.
TGCGCCAGCAGCCATATGGAGGGAAGCTTGAACACTGAAGCTTTCTTT
CASSHMEGSLNTEAFF
>TRBV19|TRBJ1-1|.|once
TGTGCCAGTAGTATACACACGGGGGCTACTACTGAAGCTTTCTTT
CASSIHTGATTEAFF
>TRBV28|TRBJ1-1|.|.
TGTGCCAGCAGTTTATGGTTTGGGAGTAAGGCTGAAGCTTTCTTT
CASSLWFGSKAEAFF
>TRBV19|TRBJ1-5|.|.
TGTGCCAGTAGTAGGGGTTATAGCAATCAGCCCCAGCATTTT
CASSRGYSNQPQHF
>TRBV25-1|TRBJ2-7|.|few
TGTGCCAGCCGAAGACTTGGCGAGCAGTACTTC
CASRRLGEQYF
>TRBV5-1|TRBJ2-5|.|.
TGCGCCAGCAGCTTGGGACAGGTTGGAGAGACCCAGTACTTC
CASSLGQVGETQYF
>TRBV5-1|TRBJ2-2|.|.
TGCGCCAGCAGCACTCTCGGGCTCGGGAAAGGCGGGGAGCTGTTTTTT
CASSTLGLGKGGELFF
>TRBV25-1|TRBJ1-2|TRBD1|once
TGTGCCAGCAGTGAAATTGAAGGGGGCGCCAGAGGCTACACCTTC
CASSEIEGGARGYTF
>TRBV7-2|TRBJ1-2|TRBD1|few
TGTGCCAGCAGCTTAGACAGGGGGCGGCCGGGGGGCTACACCTTC
CASSLDRGRPGGYTF
>TRBV5-5|TRBJ1-1|.|.
TGTGCCAGCGACCCGGAAGGAAGGGTCGCTGAAGCTTTCTTT
CASDPEGRVAEAFF
>TRBV3-1/TRBV3-2|TRBJ2-1|.|.
TGTGCCAGCAGCCACCCCCTCGGGGCGGGCCGTCTCAATGAGCAGTTCTTC
CASSHPLGAGRLNEQFF
>TRBV7-2|TRBJ2-7|TRBD1|.
TGTGCCAGCAGCTTTGGACAGGGAAATTTCGAGCAGTACTTC
CASSFGQGNFEQYF
>TRBV19|TRBJ1-4|.|.
TGTGCCAGTAGTAGCCTCGGGGGTGAAAAACTGTTTTTT
CASSSLGGEKLFF
>TRBV9|TRBJ1-6|.|.
TGTGCCAGCAGCGTAACCCCGAGGAGGGCGGATTCACCCCTCCACTTT
CASSVTPRRADSPLHF
>TRBV4-1|TRBJ2-3|.|.
TGCGCCAGCAGCCTCCGGACAGGAACGGGACTAGAATTCCGAGTTACGCAGTATTTT
CASSLRTGTGLEFRVTQYF
>TRBV28|TRBJ1-3|.|.
TGTGCCAGCAGTTTTACTTGGACGAAGATCTCTGGAAACACCATATATTTT
CASSFTWTKISGNTIYF
>TRBV7-2|TRBJ2-7|.|.
TGTGCCAGCAGCCCTAGCCCCGGAAAGATCTACGAGCAGTACTTC
CASSPSPGKIYEQYF
>TRBV28|TRBJ1-4|.|.
TGTGCCAGCAGTTTTGGTCGGGGACTGTTTTTT
CASSFGRGLFF
>TRBV7-9|TRBJ2-7|.|.
TGTGCCAGCAGCTTAGTTCTGGGAGAGCAGTACTTC
CASSLVLGEQYF
>TRBV27|TRBJ1-2|TRBD1|.
TGTGCCAGCAGTACAGGGGTGGGTAACTATGGCTACACCTTC
CASSTGVGNYGYTF
>TRBV28|TRBJ2-7|.|.
TGTGCCAGCAATAACAGGGACTACGAGCAGTACTTC
CASNNRDYEQYF
>TRBV5-6|TRBJ1-1|.|.
TGTGCCAGCAGCCCAGCGTCCGGGGCACGGACTGAAGCTTTCTTT
CASSPASGARTEAFF
>TRBV10-1|TRBJ1-1|TRBD1|.
TGCGCCAGCAGTGAGCCTGGGACAGGGGGCACTGAAGCTTTCTTT
CASSEPGTGGTEAFF
>TRBV6-5|TRBJ1-1|TRBD1|.
TGTGCCAGCATTAGGACAGGGGAGAACACTGAAGCTTTCTTT
CASIRTGENTEAFF
>TRBV9|TRBJ2-3|TRBD1|.
TGTGCCAGCAGCCCACGACAGGGATTAGGCACAGATACGCAGTATTTT
CASSPRQGLGTDTQYF
>TRBV19|TRBJ2-6|.|few
TGTGCCAGTAGTATAGGGGGGGCTTCTGGGGCCAACGTCCTGACTTTC
CASSIGGASGANVLTF
>TRBV11-2|TRBJ1-2|.|.
TGTGCCAGCAGCTTGGGGGGCCCGGGTGGCTACACCTTC
CASSLGGPGGYTF
>TRBV13|TRBJ1-1|.|.
TGTGCCAGCAGCCCGCGATTGGGAGCCACTGAAGCTTTCTTT
CASSPRLGATEAFF
>TRBV10-3|TRBJ1-6|.|once
TGTGCCATCAGTCCCCTCCGGGGTTCAAATTCACCCCTCCACTTT
CAISPLRGSNSPLHF
>TRBV27|TRBJ2-7|.|.
TGTGCCAGCAGCTGGGATGCCTCCTACGAGCAGTACTTC
CASSWDASYEQYF
>TRBV7-2|TRBJ2-7|TRBD1|.
TGTGCCAGCAGCTTAGCGGGACAGGGGTTCTACGAGCAGTACTTC
CASSLAGQGFYEQYF
>TRBV4-1|TRBJ1-3|.|.
TGCGCCAGCAGCCAGGCCGCGGACCGACGAGGAAACACCATATATTTT
CASSQAADRRGNTIYF
>TRBV4-2|TRBJ1-2|.|.
TGTGCCAGCAGCCAAGAAACTCTCGGGGGACCCAACTATGGCTACACCTTC
CASSQETLGGPNYGYTF
>TRBV4-3|TRBJ1-2|.|.
TGCGCCAGCAGCCAAGATTTGAGGGCCGGACACTATGGCTACACCTTC
CASSQDLRAGHYGYTF
>TRBV6-2/TRBV6-3|TRBJ2-7|.|once
TGTGCCAGCAGTCAGAACTACGAGCAGTACTTC
CASSQNYEQYF
>TRBV21-1|TRBJ2-3|.|.
TGTGCCAGCAGCGCAGGGGGACAGGAGGGTGGTACGCAGTATTTT
CASSAGGQEGGTQYF